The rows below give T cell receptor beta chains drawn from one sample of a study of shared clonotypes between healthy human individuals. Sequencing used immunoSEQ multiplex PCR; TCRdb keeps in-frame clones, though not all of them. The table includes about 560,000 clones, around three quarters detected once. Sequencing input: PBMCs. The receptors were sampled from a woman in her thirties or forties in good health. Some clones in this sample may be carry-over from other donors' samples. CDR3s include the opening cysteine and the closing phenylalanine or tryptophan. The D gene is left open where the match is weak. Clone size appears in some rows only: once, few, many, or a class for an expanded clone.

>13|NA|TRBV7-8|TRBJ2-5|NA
CASSTPLQETQYF
TGTGCCAGCAGCACACCGTTACAAGAGACCCAGTACTTC
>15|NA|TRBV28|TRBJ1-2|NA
CASSHRLTGAYGYTF
TGTGCCAGCAGTCACAGACTTACAGGCGCCTATGGCTACACCTTC
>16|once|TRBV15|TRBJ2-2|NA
CATSRDWQENTGELFF
TGTGCCACCAGCAGAGATTGGCAGGAGAACACCGGGGAGCTGTTTTTT
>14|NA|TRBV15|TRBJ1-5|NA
CATSRYRVGQPQHF
TGTGCCACCAGCAGATACAGGGTAGGTCAGCCCCAGCATTTT
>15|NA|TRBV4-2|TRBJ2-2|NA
CASSQDVGASGELFF
TGTGCCAGCAGCCAAGATGTGGGGGCAAGCGGGGAGCTGTTTTTT
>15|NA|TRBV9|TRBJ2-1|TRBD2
CASSETSGLYNEQFF
TGTGCCAGCAGCGAAACTAGCGGGCTTTACAATGAGCAGTTCTTC
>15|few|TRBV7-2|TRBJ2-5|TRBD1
CASSPGQGAQETQYF
TGTGCCAGCAGTCCGGGACAGGGGGCGCAAGAGACCCAGTACTTC
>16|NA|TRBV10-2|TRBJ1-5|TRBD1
CASSESPGGSNQPQHF
TGCGCCAGCAGTGAGTCCCCAGGGGGTAGCAATCAGCCCCAGCATTTT
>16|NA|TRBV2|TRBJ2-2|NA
CASSERDSAGTGELFF
TGTGCCAGCAGTGAACGGGACTCTGCAGGCACCGGGGAGCTGTTTTTT
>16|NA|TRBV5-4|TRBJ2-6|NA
CASSSGRNSGANVLTF
TGTGCCAGCAGCTCGGGACGGAACTCTGGGGCCAACGTCCTGACTTTC
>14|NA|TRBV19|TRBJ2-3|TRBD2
CASSAGAFTDTQYF
TGTGCCAGTTCAGCGGGAGCATTCACAGATACGCAGTATTTT
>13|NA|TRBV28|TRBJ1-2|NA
CASRRSGGYGYTF
TGTGCCAGCAGGAGATCAGGCGGCTATGGCTACACCTTC
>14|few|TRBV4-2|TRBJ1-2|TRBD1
CASSGDGQGGGYTF
TGTGCCAGCAGCGGGGATGGACAGGGCGGCGGCTACACCTTC
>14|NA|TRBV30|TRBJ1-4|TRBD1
CAWSGRTGAEKLFF
TGTGCCTGGAGTGGAAGGACAGGGGCTGAAAAACTGTTTTTT
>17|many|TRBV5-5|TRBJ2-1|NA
CASSLRLQDRSYNEQFF
TGTGCCAGCAGCTTGAGACTACAAGACCGCTCCTACAATGAGCAGTTCTTC
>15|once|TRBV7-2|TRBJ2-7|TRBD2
CASSLRTSGDYEQYF
TGTGCCAGCAGCTTAAGGACTAGCGGGGACTACGAGCAGTACTTC
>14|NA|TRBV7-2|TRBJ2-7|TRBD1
CASSLRQGAGEQYF
TGTGCCAGCAGCTTAAGGCAGGGGGCTGGTGAGCAGTACTTC
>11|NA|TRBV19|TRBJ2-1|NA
CASSLSNEQFF
TGTGCCAGTAGTCTTAGCAATGAGCAGTTCTTC
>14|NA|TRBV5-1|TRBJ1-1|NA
CASSPDSMNTEAFF
TGCGCTAGCAGCCCGGACAGCATGAACACTGAAGCTTTCTTT
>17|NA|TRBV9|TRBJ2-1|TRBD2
CASSSHAGGGIYNEQFF
TGTGCCAGCAGCTCTCACGCGGGGGGAGGGATCTACAATGAGCAGTTCTTC
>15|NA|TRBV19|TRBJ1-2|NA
CASIRDSGRAYGYTF
TGTGCCAGTATACGAGACAGCGGAAGAGCCTATGGCTACACCTTC
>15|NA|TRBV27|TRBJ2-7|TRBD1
CASSFRQGNKDEQYF
TGTGCCAGCAGTTTCCGACAGGGGAATAAGGACGAGCAGTACTTC
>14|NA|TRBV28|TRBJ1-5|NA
CASSIQGGDQPQHF
TGTGCCAGCAGTATACAGGGAGGAGATCAGCCCCAGCATTTT
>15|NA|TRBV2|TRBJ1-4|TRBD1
CASSRDRGLNEKLFF
TGTGCCAGCAGTAGGGACAGGGGGCTAAATGAAAAACTGTTTTTT
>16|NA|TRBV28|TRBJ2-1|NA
CASSRSGGQSYNEQFF
TGTGCCAGCAGTCGATCTGGGGGCCAGTCATACAATGAGCAGTTCTTC
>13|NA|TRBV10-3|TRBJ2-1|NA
CAISDRGWDEQFF
TGTGCCATCAGTGATCGGGGGTGGGATGAGCAGTTCTTC
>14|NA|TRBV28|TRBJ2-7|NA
CASSLRRAEDEQYF
TGTGCCAGCAGTTTAAGAAGAGCGGAGGACGAGCAGTACTTC
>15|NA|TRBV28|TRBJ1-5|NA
CASSFGTRGEQPQHF
TGTGCCAGCAGTTTTGGTACGAGGGGTGAGCAGCCCCAGCATTTT
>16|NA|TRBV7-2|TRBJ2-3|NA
CASSLVVQRPTDTQYF
TGTGCCAGCAGCTTAGTGGTCCAGCGCCCCACAGATACGCAGTATTTT
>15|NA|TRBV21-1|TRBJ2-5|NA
CASSKRQGIRTDQYF
TGTGCCAGCAGCAAACGTCAGGGAATAAGAACGGACCAGTACTTC
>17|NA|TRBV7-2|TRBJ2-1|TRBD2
CASSFGTSGRGYNEQFF
TGTGCCAGCAGCTTTGGGACTAGCGGGAGGGGTTACAATGAGCAGTTCTTC
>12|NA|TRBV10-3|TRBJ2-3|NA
CAISDSEDTQYF
TGTGCCATCAGTGATTCCGAAGATACGCAGTATTTT
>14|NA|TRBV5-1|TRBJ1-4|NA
CASSLDTTNEKLFF
TGCGCCAGCAGCTTAGATACAACTAATGAAAAACTGTTTTTT
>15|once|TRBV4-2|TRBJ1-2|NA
CAGSQDIGDNYGYTF
TGTGCCGGCAGCCAAGATATAGGGGATAACTATGGCTACACCTTC
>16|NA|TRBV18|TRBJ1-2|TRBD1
CASSPNVGQGYYGYTF
TGTGCCAGCTCACCAAACGTAGGACAGGGTTACTATGGCTACACCTTC
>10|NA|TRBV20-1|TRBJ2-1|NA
CSAESHEQFF
TGCAGTGCAGAGTCGCATGAGCAGTTCTTC
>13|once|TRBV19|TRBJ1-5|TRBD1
CASDRGPKQPQHF
TGTGCCAGTGACAGGGGGCCTAAACAGCCCCAGCATTTT
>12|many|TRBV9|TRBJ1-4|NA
CASDSGHEKLFF
TGTGCCAGCGACAGCGGACATGAAAAACTGTTTTTT
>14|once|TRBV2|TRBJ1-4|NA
CASTRDRRSFELFF
TGTGCCAGCACGAGAGATAGGCGGTCGTTCGAACTGTTTTTT
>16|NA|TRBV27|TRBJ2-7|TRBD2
CASSPTTAGGPLEQYF
TGTGCCAGCAGTCCGACGACTGCGGGAGGGCCTCTCGAGCAGTACTTC
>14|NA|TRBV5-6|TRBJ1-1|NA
CASSLLSGFSEAFF
TGTGCCAGCAGTCTATTGAGCGGTTTCTCTGAAGCTTTCTTT
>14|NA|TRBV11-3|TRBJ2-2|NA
CASSLLVNTGELFF
TGCGCCAGCAGCCTCCTGGTGAACACCGGGGAGCTGTTTTTT
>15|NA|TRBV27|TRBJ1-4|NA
CASSTALATNEKLFF
TGTGCCAGCAGTACAGCTCTTGCAACTAATGAAAAACTGTTTTTT
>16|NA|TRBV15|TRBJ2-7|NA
CATSRGGDIRICEQYF
TGTGCCACCAGCAGAGGAGGGGATATCAGGATCTGCGAGCAGTACTTC
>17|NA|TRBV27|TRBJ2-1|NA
CASSLGRGGPNYNEQFF
TGTGCCAGCAGTTTAGGTCGTGGGGGGCCCAACTACAATGAGCAGTTCTTC